The 32 T cell receptor beta chains below were found in one sample sequenced in a study of T cell responses to AZD1222 COVID-19 vaccine. The method was immunoSEQ multiplex PCR; TCRdb's version includes in-frame clones alone and lacks a portion of them. The repertoire has 140,000 or so clones, 75% to 90% of them found once; the top ten carry 4.7%. Source: peripheral blood, taken on day 0 of AZD1222 vaccination. Source of these receptors: an adult in good health.

The rearrangement links TRBV4-1 to TRBJ2-7; D is uncertain. Trimming took 4 bases from V and 2 from J, leaving 18 bases between them. This CDR3 region has 16 residues. Germline V CDR1 and CDR2: MGHRA, YSYEKL. The CDR3 DNA follows: TGCGCCAGCAGCCCATCGACCCTCTATGGAACCTACGAGCAGTACTTC. It is translated as CASSPSTLYGTYEQYF.

The chain joins TRBV24-1 to TRBJ1-5; D is ambiguous. Trimming left V 0 bases short and J 6 bases short, with 2 bases between. Germline V gene sequence: CDR1 KGHDR, CDR2 SFDVKD. The CDR3 totals 12 residues. CDR3 protein: CATSDLGQPQHF. CDR3 DNA: TGTGCCACCAGTGATTTGGGTCAGCCCCAGCATTTT.

This rearrangement joins TRBV6-5 to TRBJ2-2; 9 bases align to TRBD1. Germline loops: CDR1 MNHEY, CDR2 SVGAGI. There are 13 residues in the CDR3. J lost 6 bases, V lost 5 bases, and 1 base had no gene match. For the CDR3, the DNA is TGTGCCAGCAGTCGGGACAGGGCCGGGGAGCTGTTTTTT. Protein sequence: CASSRDRAGELFF.

CDR3 coding DNA: TGTGCCAGCAGTTCAGGGGGTGGCTACACCTTC. Translated, it gives CASSSGGGYTF. This chain links TRBV11-2 with TRBJ1-2; TRBD1 aligns across 7 bases. The length of the CDR3 is 11 residues. CDR1 and CDR2 (germline): SGHAT, FQNNGV. V dropped 6 bases and J dropped 7; count of bases not matched to a gene: 2.

The chain couples TRBV15 to TRBJ2-1; 9 nucleotides line up with TRBD1. Germline CDR1 and CDR2: LNHNV and YYDKDF (reference sequence). The CDR3 totals 17 residues. V shed 2 bases and J 5 bases; nucleotides not matched to a gene: 10. The CDR3 here is CATSRTLSGTGNNEQFF. CDR3 nucleotide sequence: TGTGCCACCAGCAGAACCCTGTCCGGGACAGGGAACAATGAGCAGTTCTTC.

V is TRBV27 and J is TRBJ2-2, with D possibly being TRBD2 (5 bases). Germline lookup yields CDR1 MNHEY and CDR2 SMNVEV (reference sequence). V lost 4 bases to trimming and J lost 3 bases, with 9 bases between them. The CDR3 runs to 14 residues. CDR3 DNA sequence: TGTGCCAGCAGTTCCACGGGATACACCGGGGAGCTGTTTTTT. It yields the protein CASSSTGYTGELFF.

CDR3 in DNA: TGTGCCAGCAGGGAACAGGGGGCGTCTAATGAAAAACTGTTTTTT. This encodes CASREQGASNEKLFF. The J gene is TRBJ1-4, the V gene TRBV3-1 (or the pseudogene TRBV3-2); TRBD1 aligns across 9 bases. With V trimmed by 6 bases and J by 3 bases, 5 bases remained unmatched. Per germline, CDR1 LGHDT and CDR2 YNNKEL (reference sequence). The CDR3 runs to 15 residues.

The CDR3 spells CASSLEQTLYDEQYF. The CDR3 DNA sequence: TGCGCCAGCAGCTTGGAACAGACCCTCTACGACGAGCAGTACTTC. The chain has TRBV5-1 and TRBJ2-7; D uncertain. V was clipped by 0 bases and J by 5 bases, with 15 bases between them. Looked up from germline, CDR1 is SGHRS and CDR2 is YFSETQ. The CDR3 is 15 amino acids.

This clone was seen a few times. This chain connects TRBV7-2 to TRBJ1-3, with D possibly matching TRBD1 (5 bases). The V end was cut by 5 bases, the J end by 0 bases, with 11 bases between. The CDR3 extends over 15 amino acids. CDR1 and CDR2 from the germline V gene are SGHTA and FQGNSA. CDR3 sequence reads: CASSPHRSSGNTIYF. CDR3 sequence (DNA): TGTGCCAGCAGCCCGCACAGGAGCTCTGGAAACACCATATATTTT.

The rearrangement uses TRBV25-1 and TRBJ1-3; no reliable D call. There are 14 residues in the CDR3. V gave up 6 bases and J gave up 0 bases, with 9 bases separating them. The germline gives CDR1 MGHDK, CDR2 SYGVNS. In nucleotides, the CDR3 is TGTGCCAGCAGCCCGGCAGCCTCTGGAAACACCATATATTTT. Encoded protein: CASSPAASGNTIYF.

The chain is built from TRBV19 and TRBJ2-7; maybe TRBD1 (6 bases). With 6 bases removed from V and 2 bases from J, the gap between germline ends came to 11 bases. Germline values: CDR1 LNHDA, CDR2 SQIVND (reference sequence). This CDR3 is built from 13 residues. The CDR3 spells CASRGRGTYEQYF. CDR3 nucleotides: TGTGCCAGTAGGGGTAGGGGGACCTACGAGCAGTACTTC.

The rearrangement uses TRBV20-1 and TRBJ2-7; D is uncertain. The CDR3 runs to 11 residues. Germline assignment: CDR1 DFQATT and CDR2 SNEGSKA (reference sequence). V lost 5 bases and J 5 bases, leaving 10 bases between the germline ends. CDR3 in amino acids: CSARELNEQYF. The CDR3 DNA reads as TGCAGTGCTCGCGAGTTAAACGAGCAGTACTTC.

This chain joins TRBV12-3 or TRBV12-4 and TRBJ2-7; possible D gene TRBD2, 6 bases. With 6 bases removed from V and 4 bases from J, the gap between germline ends came to 10 bases. This CDR3 spans 12 amino acids. CDR3 bases: TGTGCCAGCAGCCCCGCGGGGTACGAGCAGTACTTC. Translating gives CASSPAGYEQYF.

This clone was seen once. V usage is TRBV5-1 and J usage is TRBJ2-7, with D perhaps matching TRBD2 (6 bases). Germline V CDR1 and CDR2: SGHRS, YFSETQ. CDR3 length equals 15 residues. The germline V and J ends were trimmed by 0 bases and 1 base, with 11 bases remaining between them. The CDR3 DNA reads as TGCGCCAGCAGCTTGGGAGGCGGACTATCCTACGAGCAGTACTTC. It yields the protein CASSLGGGLSYEQYF.

A few counts support this clone. V usage is TRBV19 and J usage is TRBJ1-2, with D unresolved. Trimming stripped 3 bases from V and 3 bases from J, with 14 bases between. This CDR3 is 15 amino acids long. Germline lookup yields CDR1 LNHDA and CDR2 SQIVND (reference sequence). CDR3 nucleotides: TGTGCCAGTAGTATTTCTCGCCCTTCGGACTATGGCTACACCTTC. This translates into CASSISRPSDYGYTF.

V is TRBV5-1 and J is TRBJ2-1, with 9 bases matching TRBD2. The germline CDR1 and CDR2 sequences are SGHRS and YFSETQ. With V trimmed by 0 bases and J by 6 bases, 19 bases remained unmatched. The CDR3 spans 20 residues. The CDR3 region has the DNA TGCGCCAGCAGCTTGGGCACCCTAAATGAATGGCGGGAGGGCCTCAATGAGCAGTTCTTC. Translated: CASSLGTLNEWREGLNEQFF.

The sample holds a few counts of this clone. This chain joins TRBV2 and TRBJ2-1; D may be TRBD1 (6 bases). This CDR3 has 16 amino acids. The V and J ends lost 3 bases and 4 bases respectively, with 16 bases between them. Germline CDR1 and CDR2: SNHLY and FYNNEI. CDR3 residues: CASSDELGQRYNEQFF. CDR3 nucleotide sequence: TGTGCCAGCAGTGATGAGCTCGGACAGAGGTACAATGAGCAGTTCTTC.

The V call is TRBV27, the J call TRBJ2-5; 8 bases line up with TRBD2. CDR1 MNHEY and CDR2 SMNVEV come from the germline V gene (reference sequence). J gave up 5 bases and V 5 bases, and 10 bases lay outside the gene matches. This CDR3 has 15 amino acids. The CDR3 region is CASSITGTRRETQYF. The CDR3 DNA reads TGTGCCAGCAGTATCACCGGGACTAGGAGGGAGACCCAGTACTTC.

The chain uses TRBV15 and TRBJ1-2; no firm D call. The CDR3 is 13 residues long. CDR1 is LNHNV and CDR2 is YYDKDF in the germline V gene (reference sequence). V lost 4 bases, J lost 6 bases, and 12 bases lay in between. CDR3 protein: CATSTINTDGYTF. In DNA, the CDR3 is TGTGCCACCAGCACAATTAACACGGATGGCTACACCTTC.

This chain links TRBV7-9 with TRBJ2-1; D is unclear. Germline CDR1 is SEHNR and CDR2 is FQNEAQ (reference sequence). V lost 3 bases to trimming and J lost 12 bases, with 9 bases between them. This CDR3 comprises 11 residues. The CDR3 DNA is TGTGCCAGCAGCTTGGCGGAGAGGCAGTTCTTC. It yields the protein CASSLAERQFF.

The CDR3 DNA is TGTGCCAGCAGTGAAGGTCAGCCCCAGCATTTT. This sequence encodes CASSEGQPQHF. This chain connects TRBV6-1 to TRBJ1-5; no firm D call. Germline V gene sequence: CDR1 MNHNS, CDR2 SASEGT. This CDR3 region has 11 residues. Trimming stripped 1 base from V and 6 bases from J, with 1 base between.

This rearrangement joins TRBV27 to TRBJ2-7, with D unresolved. CDR1 is MNHEY, CDR2 SMNVEV, per germline (reference sequence). The CDR3 totals 14 residues. V lost 2 bases and J 0 bases, leaving 8 bases between the germline ends. CDR3 residues: CASSLGVSSYEQYF. In nucleotides, the CDR3 is TGTGCCAGCAGTTTAGGGGTCTCCTCCTACGAGCAGTACTTC.

The V and J genes are TRBV6-1 and TRBJ1-2; a possible D gene is TRBD1 (5 bases). The germline V gene encodes CDR1 MNHNS and CDR2 SASEGT. The V gene lost 3 bases and the J gene lost 5 bases, with 10 bases spanning the gap. This CDR3 has 13 amino acids. The CDR3 DNA reads TGTGCCAGCAGTGATGGGGGGGTGTATGGCTACACCTTC. Its translation is CASSDGGVYGYTF.

The rearrangement links TRBV30 to TRBJ2-7, with TRBD2 matching 14 bases. The CDR3 contains 16 residues. V shed 5 bases, J shed 4 bases, and the junction held 10 bases outside the gene matches. Germline assignment: CDR1 GTSNPN and CDR2 SVGIG (reference sequence). The CDR3: CAWARLAGGPFYEQYF. The CDR3 DNA follows: TGTGCCTGGGCTCGACTAGCGGGAGGGCCTTTTTACGAGCAGTACTTC.

The chain combines TRBV5-4 with TRBJ1-1; D perhaps matches TRBD1 (6 bases). Per germline, CDR1 SGHNT and CDR2 YYREEE (reference sequence). V lost 0 bases, J lost 3 bases, and 12 bases lay in between. This CDR3 comprises 15 residues. Here the CDR3 reads CASSLDRAYYTEAFF. In DNA, the CDR3 is TGTGCCAGCAGCTTGGACAGGGCCTACTACACTGAAGCTTTCTTT.

This chain joins TRBV5-1 and TRBJ2-1; 9 bases agree with TRBD2. Germline loops: CDR1 SGHRS, CDR2 YFSETQ. Trimming cost V 3 bases and J 7 bases; bases outside gene matches: 8. The length of the CDR3 is 15 residues. Written as DNA, the CDR3 is TGCGCCAGCAGCTACGACGCGGGAGGGGGGAATGAGCAGTTCTTC. Protein: CASSYDAGGGNEQFF.

This chain joins TRBV2 and TRBJ2-3; D is unresolved. The CDR3 sequence is 17 residues long. Germline V gene lookup returns CDR1 SNHLY and CDR2 FYNNEI. V lost 6 bases and J lost 4, with 23 bases in between. DNA of the CDR3: TGTGCCAGCAGCCAAAGAAGGCATACCAAGGGATCAGATACGCAGTATTTT. It specifies CASSQRRHTKGSDTQYF.

This clone was detected once. This chain joins TRBV6-5 and TRBJ1-1; D remains ambiguous. V was shortened by 7 bases and J by 0 bases, with 12 bases between the two germline ends. The CDR3 loop spans 14 amino acids. The germline gives CDR1 MNHEY, CDR2 SVGAGI. The CDR3 DNA reads TGTGCCAGCACGAGCGTACAGATGAACACTGAAGCTTTCTTT. Translating it yields CASTSVQMNTEAFF.

V gene TRBV7-8 combines with J gene TRBJ1-1; no clear D. The germline V and J ends were trimmed by 3 bases and 4 bases, with 18 bases remaining between them. Germline CDR1 is SGHVS and CDR2 is FQNEAQ. CDR3 length: 16 residues. The CDR3 DNA sequence: TGTGCCAGCAGCTTTTCGGCGGGCGTCCGGGGCACTGAAGCTTTCTTT. Encoded protein: CASSFSAGVRGTEAFF.

The V call is TRBV6-5, the J call TRBJ2-5, with TRBD2 as a possible D gene (6 bases). CDR3 length equals 13 residues. Germline V lookup: CDR1 MNHEY, CDR2 SVGAGI. The ends were cut back, 8 bases at V and 0 bases at J, with 10 bases in the middle. CDR3 sequence reads: CASRGGNQETQYF. The CDR3 DNA reads as TGTGCCAGCCGCGGCGGGAACCAAGAGACCCAGTACTTC.

The chain combines TRBV29-1 with TRBJ1-1; TRBD1 is a possible D gene (6 bases). Germline CDR1 and CDR2: SQVTM and ANQGSEA. Trimming left V 1 base short and J 1 base short, with 16 bases between. This CDR3 region has 16 residues. For the CDR3, the DNA is TGCAGCGTTGAAGGTTTAGGCAGGGGTTCGAACACTGAAGCTTTCTTT. Translating it yields CSVEGLGRGSNTEAFF.

The rearrangement uses TRBV28 and TRBJ1-1; D remains ambiguous. Germline V gene data show CDR1 as MDHEN and CDR2 as SYDVKM. The CDR3 is 12 residues long. The germline V and J ends were trimmed by 2 bases and 0 bases, with 1 base remaining between them. The CDR3 spells CASSLVNTEAFF. CDR3 sequence (DNA): TGTGCCAGCAGTTTAGTGAACACTGAAGCTTTCTTT.